What follows are 9 T cell receptor beta chains derived from one specimen sequenced in a study of shared clonotypes between healthy human individuals. Generated by immunoSEQ multiplex PCR, the TCRdb table keeps only in-frame clones and is missing some. The sample yields 2 million to 2.5 million clones, 95% seen once. Input material: naive CD4+ T cells sorted from blood. Subset meaning: CD45RA+ positively selected. These receptors were taken from a man younger than 35 in good health.

The chain is built from TRBV5-4 and TRBJ2-2, with a tentative D call TRBD2 (5 bases). V gave up 3 bases and J gave up 3 bases, with 15 bases separating them. The CDR3 length is 16 residues. From germline, CDR1 is SGHNT and CDR2 YYREEE (reference sequence). The chain's CDR3 is CASSSDPLGDTGELFF. The DNA for the CDR3 is TGTGCCAGCAGCTCCGATCCACTAGGAGACACCGGGGAGCTGTTTTTT.

Comments on this clone: The sample has other DNA sequences that encode this CDR3 too. The CDR3 sequence: CASSLDANQPQHF. CDR3 bases: TGCGCCAGCAGCTTGGACGCAAATCAGCCCCAGCATTTT. This rearrangement joins TRBV5-1 to TRBJ1-5; no clear D. In germline, CDR1 is SGHRS, CDR2 YFSETQ. The CDR3 is made up of 13 amino acids. The V end lost 0 bases, the J end lost 4 bases, and 5 bases lay between the germline ends.

CDR3 sequence reads: CASSLGGSKETQYF. For the CDR3, the DNA is TGTGCCAGCAGCTTGGGAGGATCAAAAGAGACCCAGTACTTC. J is TRBJ2-5 and V is TRBV5-4; no definite D call. Trimming removed 0 bases from V and 3 bases from J, with 9 bases in between. Germline V CDR1 and CDR2: SGHNT, YYREEE (reference sequence). The length of the CDR3 is 14 residues.

The chain links TRBV29-1 to TRBJ1-1; tentative D call: TRBD1 (5 bases). The V end lost 2 bases, the J end lost 8 bases, and 15 bases lay between the germline ends. The CDR3 is made up of 13 amino acids. Germline CDR1 is SQVTM and CDR2 is ANQGSEA. The CDR3 nucleotides are TGCAGCGTTGAACCAGCAGGGACGTCGGAAGCTTTCTTT. It encodes CSVEPAGTSEAFF.

This chain joins TRBV4-2 and TRBJ2-7, with D possibly matching TRBD1 (6 bases). The CDR3 is 16 residues long. V lost 0 bases and J lost 3, with 15 bases in between. Germline lookup yields CDR1 LGHNA and CDR2 YNFKEQ. The CDR3 loop reads CASSQDYGTRYYEQYF. CDR3 DNA: TGTGCCAGCAGCCAAGATTACGGGACACGGTACTACGAGCAGTACTTC.

This rearrangement joins TRBV28 to TRBJ2-7; no clear D gene. Germline V gene sequence: CDR1 MDHEN, CDR2 SYDVKM. The length of the CDR3 is 18 residues. V lost 2 bases and J 3 bases, leaving 23 bases between the germline ends. The CDR3 DNA sequence: TGTGCCAGCAGTTTAAATTTAGGGCCTGCTTCAAAACTCTACGAGCAGTACTTC. It is translated as CASSLNLGPASKLYEQYF.

This chain uses TRBV5-1 with TRBJ2-5; D is unresolved. The germline V gene has CDR1 SGHRS and CDR2 YFSETQ. This CDR3 comprises 14 residues. Trimming stripped 0 bases from V and 9 bases from J, with 15 bases between. CDR3 region: CASSLDSSLMAQYF. The CDR3 DNA follows: TGCGCCAGCAGCTTGGATTCTTCCCTAATGGCCCAGTACTTC.

V gene TRBV2 combines with J gene TRBJ2-7, with D hard to call. The germline gives CDR1 SNHLY, CDR2 FYNNEI. With 2 bases removed from V and 4 bases from J, the gap between germline ends came to 12 bases. The CDR3 contains 14 residues. The CDR3 DNA is TGTGCCAGCAGTGAAAATGGTGGCAGATACGAGCAGTACTTC. Amino acid sequence: CASSENGGRYEQYF.

The V and J genes are TRBV5-6 and TRBJ2-7; no clear D gene. The germline V gene has CDR1 SGHDT and CDR2 YYEEEE. The V end was cut by 5 bases, the J end by 3 bases, with 6 bases between. CDR3 length equals 11 residues. In nucleotides, the CDR3 is TGTGCCAGCAGTAACCTCTACGAGCAGTACTTC. The encoded protein is CASSNLYEQYF.